This TCR beta chain comes out of a study of cytomegalovirus exposure and HLA in healthy donors. This CDR3 contains 16 residues. The germline V gene encodes CDR1 LGHNA and CDR2 YSLEER. The germline V and J ends were trimmed by 0 bases and 3 bases, with 12 bases remaining between them. The PCR used 60 Vbeta and 13 Jbeta primers. Sequencing was performed with immunoSEQ multiplex PCR; in TCRdb, only in-frame clones are kept and a portion is missing. The sample includes 190,000 or so clones, roughly 80% seen only once; the top ten take about 0.64%. V usage is TRBV4-3 and J usage is TRBJ2-1; TRBD2 is a possible D gene (5 bases). What was sequenced was PBMCs. The receptor was derived from a boy younger than 18 in good health and CMV-seronegative. The CDR3 DNA sequence: TGCGCCAGCAGCCAAGATTTTCAACTAGTCTACAATGAGCAGTTCTTC. Its protein is CASSQDFQLVYNEQFF.